The 5 T cell receptor beta chains in this list originate from one sample, sequenced in a study of control samples from healthy donors and cancer patients. Using immunoSEQ multiplex PCR, the repertoire was profiled, and TCRdb retains in-frame clones only, with some absent. The table records approximately 120,000 clones, roughly 87% of them present only once. The specimen was blood. These receptors were taken from a man aged 18 to 29 in good health.

The chain employs TRBV19 and TRBJ2-1, with D perhaps matching TRBD1 or TRBD2 (5 bases each). This CDR3 region has 15 residues. Germline V CDR1 and CDR2: LNHDA, SQIVND (reference sequence). V lost 5 bases and J 6 bases, leaving 17 bases between the germline ends. The CDR3 loop is CASSPGRRASNEQFF. CDR3 sequence (DNA): TGTGCCAGTAGTCCAGGGAGAAGAGCTAGCAATGAGCAGTTCTTC. Variable domain in full (rest from reference TRBV19 and TRBJ2-1): DGGITQSPKYLFRKEGQNVTLSCEQNLNHDAMYWYRQDPGQGLRLIYYSQIVNDFQKGDIAEGYSVSREKKESFPLTVTSAQKNPTAFYLCASSPGRRASNEQFFGPGTRLTVL.

The CDR3 DNA is TGTGCCAGCTCACCACGGGGCCTATTGTACGAGCAGTACTTC. Its protein is CASSPRGLLYEQYF. J is TRBJ2-7 and V is TRBV18; weak D call: TRBD1 (5 bases). Germline CDR1 and CDR2: KGHSH and LQKENI. There are 14 residues in the CDR3. Between the trimmed V and J ends, which lost 1 base and 4 bases, there was a span of 11 bases.

The rearrangement links TRBV27 to TRBJ2-1, with TRBD1 matching 8 bases. Trimming at V came to 6 bases and at J to 5 bases, leaving 12 bases not matched to a gene. The CDR3 length is 16 residues. Germline CDR1 reads MNHEY; CDR2 reads SMNVEV (reference sequence). CDR3 residues: CASSRFSGTGDNEQFF. Here the CDR3 DNA reads TGTGCCAGCAGCCGATTCTCCGGGACAGGTGACAATGAGCAGTTCTTC.

The chain couples TRBV3-1 (or the pseudogene TRBV3-2) to TRBJ1-2, with a weak D call TRBD1 (5 bases). Germline V gives CDR1 LGHDT, CDR2 YNNKEL (reference sequence). The CDR3 consists of 14 residues. The V and J ends lost 5 bases and 8 bases respectively, with 18 bases between them. The CDR3 DNA is TGTGCCAGCAGCTTAAAGCAGGGCTTAAGGGGCTACACCTTC. It codes for CASSLKQGLRGYTF.

V and J are TRBV7-9 and TRBJ2-1, with 12 bases aligning to TRBD2. The junction had 8 bases not matched to a gene; V was cut back by 5 bases and J by 0 bases. CDR3 length equals 18 residues. Germline V gives CDR1 SEHNR, CDR2 FQNEAQ (reference sequence). The CDR3 DNA follows: TGTGCCAGCAGCCATACTAGCGGGAGGCCGAGCTCCTACAATGAGCAGTTCTTC. Encoded protein: CASSHTSGRPSSYNEQFF. The full variable domain, completed using reference TRBV7-9 and TRBJ2-1, is DTGVSQNPRHKITKRGQNVTFRCDPISEHNRLYWYRQTLGQGPEFLTYFQNEAQLEKSRLLSDRFSAERPKGSFSTLEIQRTEQGDSAMYLCASSHTSGRPSSYNEQFFGPGTRLTVL.